This record covers a single T cell receptor (beta chain). What it binds is not known. TCR alpha and TCR beta cDNA libraries carrying sample barcodes and UMIs were produced by 5'RACE using constant-segment primers. TCRdb processed the 5' RACE reads anew with MiXCR; each CDR3 protein has one entry. The sample includes more than 250,000 distinct CDR3 sequences, about 17% of them seen just once. This sample is part of a study of T-cell memory formation after mild COVID-19. The wider study: TCR clusters were mostly donor specific.

Study-level points and caveats: Day 15 to 85 contracting clones showed balanced CD4/CD8; day 15 to 37 expanders favored CD4+. Pre-infection memory contained some responding clones, which suggested that cross-reactive memory had joined.

This sequence was found in a man aged 18 to 35 who had mild COVID-19 (a few samples of this study predate the infection). Cell type and time point are not known. Sequenced sample: PBMCs or a T cell subset sorted from them (not recorded which).

CDR3 DNA sequence: TGTGCCAGCAGTTACCTCCAGCGGGGTGGAGAGACCCAGTACTTC. Protein product: CASSYLQRGGETQYF. The V gene is TRBV6-2 or TRBV6-3, the J gene TRBJ2-5, with 7 bases matching TRBD2. This CDR3 is built from 15 residues. The germline gives CDR1 MNHEY, CDR2 SVGEGT. After removal of 2 bases from V and 4 bases from J, the junction contained 7 bases not matched to a gene.